These 10 T cell receptor beta chains were all obtained from the same sample, sequenced in a study of CXCR3-negative and CXCR3-positive naive CD8 T cells. Whole-study results and caveats: More hydrophobic TRB CDR3s occurred in CXCR3-positive than in CXCR3-negative naive cells.

The authors prepared UMI-labeled TRB cDNA libraries by 5' RACE. TCRdb processed the 5' RACE reads again and assigns one entry to each CDR3 protein, with no DNA. This sample contains approximately 65,000 distinct CDR3 sequences. No antigen has been identified for these receptors. Sequencing used naive CXCR3+ CD8+ T cells from blood. Sample subset: CD45RO-CCR7+CD27+CD95- naive CD8+ T cells expressing CXCR3 (TNR3+). These receptors came from a human donor in good health. Some clones in this sample may be carry-over from other donors' samples.

The chain couples TRBV7-8 to TRBJ2-3; TCRdb proposes TRBD2, but this gene call is untestable without DNA. Germline CDR1 is SGHVS and CDR2 is FQNEAQ. The CDR3 spans 16 residues. CDR3 sequence reads: CASSFLASGGTDTQYF. Variable domain in full (rest from reference TRBV7-8 and TRBJ2-3): GAGVSQSPRYKVAKRGQDVALRCDPISGHVSLFWYQQALGQGPEFLTYFQNEAQLDKSGLPSDRFFAERPEGSVSTLKIQRTQQEDSAVYLCASSFLASGGTDTQYFGPGTRLTVL.

V is TRBV7-2 and J is TRBJ1-2; TCRdb gives TRBD1 as the D gene, but with no DNA this cannot be confirmed. CDR1 is SGHTA, CDR2 FQGNSA, per germline. This CDR3 comprises 15 residues. The CDR3 sequence: CASSPLGGGNYGYTF.

The chain couples TRBV19 to TRBJ1-5. CDR3 size: 19 residues. Germline lookup yields CDR1 LNHDA and CDR2 SQIVND (reference sequence). CDR3: CASSTRVEGRSALHQPQHF.

The chain has TRBV7-9 and TRBJ1-1; TCRdb designates TRBD1, a call that cannot be tested without DNA. This CDR3 spans 15 amino acids. Germline V gives CDR1 SEHNR, CDR2 FQNEAQ (reference sequence). The CDR3 loop reads CASSPPVTSNTEAFF.

This chain's CDR3 is CASSLSVGEETQYF. The rearrangement links TRBV28 to TRBJ2-5; without DNA, the TCRdb call of TRBD2 cannot be checked. The CDR3 covers 14 residues. Germline-derived CDR1 and CDR2 are MDHEN and SYDVKM.

V is TRBV6-2 or TRBV6-3 and J is TRBJ1-2; TCRdb indicates TRBD1, and absent DNA this call remains unverified. Germline V gene lookup returns CDR1 MNHEY and CDR2 SVGEGT. The length of the CDR3 is 17 residues. The CDR3: CASSYALGRDRRYGYTF.

The chain has TRBV7-3 and TRBJ2-7; TCRdb lists TRBD2, though no DNA is available to test this call. Germline assignment: CDR1 SGHTA and CDR2 FQGTGA. The CDR3 runs to 15 residues. CDR3 sequence: CASSFASGPTYEQYF. The whole variable domain, filled in from reference TRBV7-3 and TRBJ2-7, reads GAGVSQTPSNKVTEKGKYVELRCDPISGHTALYWYRQSLGQGPEFLIYFQGTGAADDSGLPNDRFFAVRPEGSVSTLKIQRTERGDSAVYLCASSFASGPTYEQYFGPGTRLTVT.

CDR3 amino acids: CASSPGVGLATDTQYF. V is TRBV4-2 and J is TRBJ2-3. The CDR3 is 16 residues long. Looked up from germline, CDR1 is LGHNA and CDR2 is YNFKEQ.

This chain links TRBV5-5 with TRBJ2-7; absent DNA, TCRdb's TRBD2 call cannot be checked. The CDR3 contains 16 residues. CDR1 is SGHKS, CDR2 YYEKEE, per germline (reference sequence). The chain's CDR3 is CASSLEFAGGSYEQYF.

The rearrangement uses TRBV29-1 and TRBJ2-7; TCRdb selects TRBD1, and the lack of DNA leaves this call unchecked. Germline values: CDR1 SQVTM, CDR2 ANQGSEA. The CDR3 spans 14 residues. This CDR3 reads CSVENGQGAGEQYF.